The 21 T cell receptor beta chains presented below share a single source sample, sequenced in a study of blood T cell repertoires in COVID-19. The repertoire was sequenced with immunoSEQ multiplex PCR; TCRdb's copy has only in-frame clones and lacks some. Of some 430,000 clones listed, 90% are singletons. Sequencing was performed on PBMCs or T cells enriched from blood (not recorded which). These receptors originate from a man aged 18-30 years who had recovered from COVID-19.

This clone is a singleton in its sample. This sequence joins TRBV11-2 and TRBJ1-1; D is unclear. The V end lost 5 bases, the J end lost 6 bases, and 10 bases lay between the germline ends. Germline V gene data show CDR1 as SGHAT and CDR2 as FQNNGV. This CDR3 is 12 amino acids long. The CDR3 loop reads CASSTVRAEAFF. For the CDR3, the DNA is TGTGCCAGCAGCACAGTGAGGGCTGAAGCTTTCTTT.

The J gene is TRBJ1-2, the V gene TRBV19; tentatively, D is TRBD1 (6 bases). The CDR3 is 15 amino acids. Germline CDR1 LNHDA, CDR2 SQIVND (reference sequence). V lost 0 bases, J lost 0 bases, and 8 bases lay in between. The CDR3 bases are TGTGCCAGTAGTATAGAGCAGGGGCCTAACTATGGCTACACCTTC. Protein sequence: CASSIEQGPNYGYTF.

This chain connects TRBV29-1 to TRBJ1-5; TRBD1 agrees at 8 bases. This CDR3 region has 11 residues. The germline V gene has CDR1 SQVTM and CDR2 ANQGSEA. CDR3 in DNA: TGCAGGGACAGGGATGGACAGCCCCAGCATTTT. Protein sequence: CRDRDGQPQHF.

The V gene is TRBV3-1 (or the pseudogene TRBV3-2), the J gene TRBJ1-5, with 10 bases fitting TRBD1. V lost 8 bases and J lost 1; bases outside the gene matches: 5. Germline loops: CDR1 LGHDT, CDR2 YNNKEL (reference sequence). The CDR3 has 15 amino acids. The CDR3 DNA is TGTGCCAGCCGACAGGGGGCGATGAGCAATCAGCCCCAGCATTTT. Amino acid sequence: CASRQGAMSNQPQHF.

The rearrangement joins TRBV21-1 to TRBJ2-3; the DNA was not compared with TRBD1, the D call given in the table. TRBV21-1 is marked as a pseudogene. This CDR3 is 15 amino acids long. The CDR3, as DNA: TGTGCCAGCAGCAAAGGTACCCACAGGATAGATACGCAGTATTTT. Translating it yields CASSKGTHRIDTQYF.

The chain's CDR3 is CASSILTGRGNTEAFF. The DNA of the CDR3 is TGTGCCAGTAGTATACTTACGGGCAGGGGAAACACTGAAGCTTTCTTT. The genes are TRBV19 and TRBJ1-1; D may be TRBD1 (6 bases). The CDR3 has 16 amino acids. The V and J ends lost 2 bases and 2 bases respectively, with 15 bases between them. CDR1 and CDR2 from the germline V gene are LNHDA and SQIVND (reference sequence).

V gene TRBV7-9 combines with J gene TRBJ2-5; 9 bases are shared with TRBD1. The CDR3 covers 14 residues. Germline CDR1 and CDR2: SEHNR and FQNEAQ (reference sequence). V trimming: 0 bases; J trimming: 6 bases; junction bases outside the gene matches: 2. CDR3 DNA sequence: TGTGCCAGCAGCTTAGCGGGACAGGGAAAGACCCAGTACTTC. This translates into CASSLAGQGKTQYF.

The chain carries TRBV12-3 or TRBV12-4 and TRBJ2-7; 9 bases are a match to TRBD1. The CDR3 is 12 residues long. V was pared by 6 bases and J by 5 bases, with 2 bases of the junction left unmatched. CDR3 region: CASRRDRDEQYF. The CDR3 DNA reads TGTGCCAGCAGACGGGACAGGGACGAGCAGTACTTC.

The J gene is TRBJ2-7, the V gene TRBV27, with 9 positions matching TRBD1. The V gene's germline CDR1 is MNHEY and CDR2 SMNVEV (reference sequence). The junction had 6 bases not matched to a gene; V was cut back by 4 bases and J by 2 bases. The CDR3 extends over 15 amino acids. CDR3 nucleotides: TGTGCCAGCAGTTGGGGGACAGGGACCACCTACGAGCAGTACTTC. Its translation is CASSWGTGTTYEQYF.

Concerning this clone: This specimen includes other DNA sequences encoding the same CDR3. V is TRBV7-9 and J is TRBJ2-7; 9 bases match TRBD2. Germline lookup yields CDR1 SEHNR and CDR2 FQNEAQ (reference sequence). The CDR3 loop spans 15 amino acids. Trimming at V came to 1 base and at J to 2 bases, leaving 3 bases not matched to a gene. For the CDR3, the DNA is TGTGCCAGCAGCTTAGTCGTAGCGGGAGCCTACGAGCAGTACTTC. The encoded protein is CASSLVVAGAYEQYF. Combining the CDR3 with reference TRBV7-9 and TRBJ2-7 gives the whole variable domain DTGVSQNPRHKITKRGQNVTFRCDPISEHNRLYWYRQTLGQGPEFLTYFQNEAQLEKSRLLSDRFSAERPKGSFSTLEIQRTEQGDSAMYLCASSLVVAGAYEQYFGPGTRLTVT.

The V call is TRBV6-5, the J call TRBJ1-6; TRBD1 agrees at 7 bases. The CDR3 spans 16 residues. The V gene's germline CDR1 is MNHEY and CDR2 SVGAGI. The J segment lost 7 bases and the V segment lost 2 bases, leaving 8 bases of the junction unmatched. In DNA form, the CDR3 reads TGTGCCAGCAGTTACGCGCCGGGACAGACAAATTCACCCCTCCACTTT. Translated: CASSYAPGQTNSPLHF.

V usage is TRBV5-8 and J usage is TRBJ1-3, with 7 bases aligning to TRBD1. The CDR3 is 14 amino acids. Trimming at V came to 4 bases and at J to 4 bases, leaving 5 bases not matched to a gene. The germline V gene has CDR1 SGHTS and CDR2 YDEGEE. CDR3 residues: CASSRRGFGNTIYF. The CDR3, as DNA: TGTGCCAGCAGCCGCAGGGGGTTCGGAAACACCATATATTTT.

The chain combines TRBV5-4 with TRBJ2-7; possible D gene TRBD2, 6 bases. Germline CDR1 and CDR2: SGHNT and YYREEE (reference sequence). The ends were cut back, 4 bases at V and 3 bases at J, with 11 bases in the middle. The CDR3 totals 13 residues. CDR3 protein: CASSRGLIYEQYF. The CDR3 DNA follows: TGTGCCAGCAGCCGGGGACTGATCTACGAGCAGTACTTC.

The chain combines TRBV29-1 with TRBJ2-7, with 12 bases that match TRBD2. Germline V gene sequence: CDR1 SQVTM, CDR2 ANQGSEA. Losses at the gene ends were 4 bases for V and 6 bases for J; bases not matched to a gene: 4. The CDR3 has 13 amino acids. The CDR3 protein is CSVGTSGVREQYF. The CDR3 coding sequence is TGCAGCGTTGGGACTAGCGGGGTACGCGAGCAGTACTTC.

The J gene is TRBJ1-3, the V gene TRBV5-4; D is undetermined. Germline assignment: CDR1 SGHNT and CDR2 YYREEE (reference sequence). CDR3 size: 14 residues. Deletions cut 4 bases from V and 2 bases from J, with 10 bases between. CDR3: CASSPGGAGNTIYF. CDR3 nucleotide sequence: TGTGCCAGCAGCCCAGGCGGGGCTGGAAACACCATATATTTT.

CDR3 in DNA: TGTGCCACCAGTGATCCTGGGGCCACACAGCCCCAGCATTTT. It encodes CATSDPGATQPQHF. The genes are TRBV24-1 and TRBJ1-5; possibly TRBD1 for D (5 bases). V gave up 3 bases and J gave up 7 bases, with 12 bases separating them. This CDR3 is built from 14 residues. Germline V gene data show CDR1 as KGHDR and CDR2 as SFDVKD.

The genes are TRBV5-6 and TRBJ1-3; 7 positions match TRBD1. Germline lookup yields CDR1 SGHDT and CDR2 YYEEEE. The CDR3 loop spans 16 amino acids. Losses at the gene ends were 0 bases for V and 3 bases for J; bases not matched to a gene: 6. In DNA, the CDR3 is TGTGCCAGCAGCTTGGGCGACAGGGTATATGGAAACACCATATATTTT. Translation: CASSLGDRVYGNTIYF.

The chain carries TRBV5-5 and TRBJ2-3; TRBD2 matches at 11 bases. The J segment lost 2 bases and the V segment lost 0 bases, leaving 2 bases of the junction unmatched. The CDR3 is made up of 16 amino acids. Germline V CDR1 and CDR2: SGHKS, YYEKEE (reference sequence). The CDR3 protein is CASSLGSGGATDTQYF. The CDR3 nucleotides read TGTGCCAGCAGCTTGGGTAGCGGGGGGGCCACAGATACGCAGTATTTT.

This clone was seen just once. The chain couples TRBV28 to TRBJ2-3, with TRBD1 matching 9 bases. V shed 3 bases, J shed 2 bases, and the junction held 6 bases outside the gene matches. Germline V gives CDR1 MDHEN, CDR2 SYDVKM. The CDR3 has 16 residues. In DNA, the CDR3 is TGTGCCAGCAGTTTGGACCGGGACAGGGTCACAGATACGCAGTATTTT. This encodes CASSLDRDRVTDTQYF.

V gene TRBV27 combines with J gene TRBJ1-1; D uncertain. From germline, CDR1 is MNHEY and CDR2 SMNVEV (reference sequence). The ends were cut back, 6 bases at V and 1 base at J, with 15 bases in the middle. This CDR3 has 15 residues. As DNA, the CDR3 is TGTGCCAGCAGCGATATGAGAGTCGAGAACACTGAAGCTTTCTTT. It encodes CASSDMRVENTEAFF.

A remark on this clone: The sample carries other DNA sequences with the same CDR3. This rearrangement joins TRBV19 to TRBJ1-6; D is uncertain. CDR1 is LNHDA and CDR2 is SQIVND in the germline V gene (reference sequence). Between the trimmed V and J ends, which lost 0 bases and 6 bases, there was a span of 6 bases. The CDR3 covers 14 residues. The CDR3 region is CASSIDRGNSPLHF. CDR3 DNA: TGTGCCAGTAGTATAGATCGGGGTAATTCACCCCTCCACTTT.